This T cell receptor beta chain was identified in a study of identifying expanded T cells in peripheral blood. Overall study results and limits: About 1.2 clones differed between technical replicates, versus about 15 and 19 over time.

TCRdb's table, derived via immunoSEQ multiplex PCR, lists solely in-frame clones and lacks some. Of tens of thousands of clones in the sample, approximately 85% are singletons; the top ten hold roughly 4.4%. The CDR3 has 16 residues. Per germline, CDR1 SGHRS and CDR2 YFSETQ. The ends were cut back, 3 bases at V and 0 bases at J, with 14 bases in the middle. With respect to this clone: Its antigen is unidentified.

The clonotype comes from a person aged 18 to 75 in good health. Sequenced input: blood. V and J are TRBV5-1 and TRBJ2-3, with D perhaps matching TRBD1 (6 bases). Here the CDR3 DNA reads TGCGCCAGCAGCTCCGCTGGGACAACCAGCACAGATACGCAGTATTTT. Its translation: CASSSAGTTSTDTQYF. Full variable domain (rest looked up from reference TRBV5-1 and TRBJ2-3): KAGVTQTPRYLIKTRGQQVTLSCSPISGHRSVSWYQQTPGQGLQFLFEYFSETQRNKGNFPGRFSGRQFSNSRSEMNVSTLELGDSALYLCASSSAGTTSTDTQYFGPGTRLTVL.